One sample yielded the 16 T cell receptor beta chains listed below, sequenced in a study of persistence of HIV-infected CD4 T cells. This was the immunoSEQ version 4 assay in survey mode. Sequencing used immunoSEQ multiplex PCR; TCRdb keeps in-frame clones, though not all of them. The sample records about 64,000 clones, 65% to 80% being singletons. These TCRs are of unknown antigen specificity. The stimulus was an HIV-1 Gag 15-mer peptide pool, about 1 ug/peptide/mL. CD40L/CD69 double-negative CD45RO-high memory CD4+ T cells were collected. The input for sequencing was CD4+ T cells sorted from PBMCs after roughly 18-hour stimulation, taken from a patient who received antiretroviral therapy. Every receptor here comes from an adult man with HIV who was CMV-seropositive.

This chain connects TRBV7-2 to TRBJ2-7; TRBD2 aligns across 13 bases. Germline V CDR1 and CDR2: SGHTA, FQGNSA. CDR3 length: 14 amino acids. Losses at the gene ends were 3 bases for V and 6 bases for J; bases not matched to a gene: 2. CDR3 sequence reads: CASSFTSGGVEQYF. CDR3 in DNA: TGTGCCAGCAGCTTCACTAGCGGGGGGGTCGAGCAGTACTTC.

The V gene is TRBV24-1, the J gene TRBJ1-2; perhaps TRBD1 as D (6 bases). CDR1 and CDR2 (germline): KGHDR, SFDVKD. The CDR3 runs 13 residues. V gave up 3 bases and J gave up 4 bases, with 8 bases separating them. This chain's CDR3 is CATSDTGSYGYTF. The CDR3 nucleotides read TGTGCCACCAGTGATACAGGGAGCTATGGCTACACCTTC.

The rearrangement uses TRBV7-6 and TRBJ1-6; no firm D call. The CDR3 extends over 15 amino acids. Germline-derived CDR1 and CDR2 are SGHVS and FNYEAQ. Trimming took off 1 base at V and 5 bases at J, with 9 bases between the two ends. In DNA form, the CDR3 reads TGTGCCAGCAGCTTAGGAGGGCTTCATAATTCACCCCTCCACTTT. It yields the protein CASSLGGLHNSPLHF.

This clone has just a few counts. CDR3: CASSHDRALEAFF. CDR3 nucleotide sequence: TGTGCCAGCAGTCATGACAGAGCCCTTGAAGCTTTCTTT. This chain joins TRBV7-9 and TRBJ1-1, with D maybe TRBD1 (5 bases). The CDR3 has 13 residues. V dropped 6 bases and J dropped 7 bases, with 15 bases sitting between them. Germline V gene data show CDR1 as SEHNR and CDR2 as FQNEAQ (reference sequence).

The V call is TRBV11-2, the J call TRBJ1-6, with D hard to call. The CDR3 sequence is 15 residues long. V was clipped by 3 bases and J by 7 bases, with 13 bases between them. The germline V gene encodes CDR1 SGHAT and CDR2 FQNNGV. For the CDR3, the DNA is TGTGCCAGCAGCTTTGAGCGACACCCAAATTCACCCCTCCACTTT. This encodes CASSFERHPNSPLHF.

This chain joins TRBV14 and TRBJ2-2; tentatively, D is TRBD1 or TRBD2 (5 bases each). CDR3 length: 16 residues. V dropped 4 bases and J dropped 5 bases, with 17 bases sitting between them. The germline CDR1 and CDR2 sequences are SGHDN and FVKESK. Written as DNA, the CDR3 is TGTGCCAGCAGCCTAATTCTGAGGGGTTCGACCGGGGAGCTGTTTTTT. Translated: CASSLILRGSTGELFF.

This clone has only one observation. The chain uses TRBV28 and TRBJ1-1, with a possible D match to TRBD1 (5 bases). V dropped 5 bases and J dropped 3 bases, with 13 bases sitting between them. Germline V gene data show CDR1 as MDHEN and CDR2 as SYDVKM. This CDR3 region has 14 residues. CDR3 nucleotides: TGTGCCAGCAGTGCCAACCGGGGCCACACTGAAGCTTTCTTT. It codes for CASSANRGHTEAFF.

This clone has a handful of counts. V and J are TRBV2 and TRBJ2-7, with 7 positions matching TRBD1. After removal of 7 bases from V and 2 bases from J, the junction contained 5 bases not matched to a gene. The CDR3 totals 13 residues. From germline, CDR1 is SNHLY and CDR2 FYNNEI. In nucleotides, the CDR3 is TGTGCCAGCACCCCGGGACAGACCTACGAGCAGTACTTC. The encoded protein is CASTPGQTYEQYF. The variable domain in full, with the rest retrieved from reference TRBV2 and TRBJ2-7, is EPEVTQTPSHQVTQMGQEVILRCVPISNHLYFYWYRQILGQKVEFLVSFYNNEISEKSEIFDDQFSVERPDGSNFTLKIRSTKLEDSAMYFCASTPGQTYEQYFGPGTRLTVT.

The rearrangement uses TRBV6-4 and TRBJ2-2; tentative D call: TRBD2 (6 bases). Germline CDR1 reads MRHNA; CDR2 reads SNTAGT. The CDR3 loop spans 14 amino acids. Trimming shortened V by 6 bases and J by 2 bases, and 10 bases separated the two germline ends. The CDR3 DNA is TGTGCCAGCAGCCGGGGGACCAACACCGGGGAGCTGTTTTTT. It translates to CASSRGTNTGELFF.

The chain couples TRBV3-1 (or the pseudogene TRBV3-2) to TRBJ1-2, with D hard to call. CDR1 is LGHDT, CDR2 YNNKEL, per germline (reference sequence). The CDR3 has 13 residues. Trimming shortened V by 1 base and J by 7 bases, and 10 bases separated the two germline ends. The CDR3 bases are TGTGCCAGCAGCCAAGTGGCCCAAGGTGGCTACACCTTC. This sequence encodes CASSQVAQGGYTF.

The V gene is TRBV28, the J gene TRBJ1-6; 10 bases align to TRBD1. This CDR3 has 15 amino acids. J was trimmed by 7 bases and V by 4 bases; bases with no gene match: 4. Germline values: CDR1 MDHEN, CDR2 SYDVKM. The CDR3 DNA reads as TGTGCCAGCAGTTATACGGGACAGGGGAATTCACCCCTCCACTTT. Its protein is CASSYTGQGNSPLHF.

The J gene is TRBJ2-7, the V gene TRBV10-3, with a weak D call TRBD1 (6 bases). The V gene's germline CDR1 is ENHRY and CDR2 SYGVKD. V was cut by 10 bases and J by 4 bases, with 20 bases left in between. The CDR3 loop spans 14 amino acids. CDR3 nucleotide sequence: TGTGCCACCCGGACAGACATGGTGGGGTACGAGCAGTACTTC. It codes for CATRTDMVGYEQYF.

The chain is built from TRBV2 and TRBJ1-6; perhaps TRBD1 as D (5 bases). V lost 6 bases and J 7 bases, leaving 7 bases between the germline ends. Germline assignment: CDR1 SNHLY and CDR2 FYNNEI. The CDR3 sequence is 12 residues long. CDR3 in amino acids: CASRGDNSPLHF. The CDR3 DNA reads TGTGCCAGCAGGGGGGACAATTCACCCCTCCACTTT.

The chain uses TRBV29-1 and TRBJ1-2; 8 nucleotides agree with TRBD1. Per germline, CDR1 SQVTM and CDR2 ANQGSEA. This CDR3 contains 16 residues. V was pared by 0 bases and J by 4 bases, with 10 bases of the junction left unmatched. The CDR3 here is CSVEDLGGTGGYGYTF. CDR3 coding DNA: TGCAGCGTTGAAGACCTGGGGGGGACAGGAGGCTATGGCTACACCTTC. Filled out from reference TRBV29-1 and TRBJ1-2, the complete variable domain reads SAVISQKPSRDICQRGTSLTIQCQVDSQVTMMFWYRQQPGQSLTLIATANQGSEATYESGFVIDKFPISRPNLTFSTLTVSNMSPEDSSIYLCSVEDLGGTGGYGYTFGSGTRLTVV.

The chain uses TRBV5-4 and TRBJ1-6, with TRBD1 as a possible D gene (6 bases). V was trimmed by 4 bases and J by 7 bases, leaving 12 bases between them. Per the germline V gene, CDR1 is SGHNT and CDR2 is YYREEE (reference sequence). The CDR3 length is 14 residues. CDR3 DNA: TGTGCCAGCAGCCGGGACATCTCAAATTCACCCCTCCACTTT. It specifies CASSRDISNSPLHF. The complete variable domain, with remaining parts taken from reference TRBV5-4 and TRBJ1-6, reads ETGVTQSPTHLIKTRGQQVTLRCSSQSGHNTVSWYQQALGQGPQFIFQYYREEENGRGNFPPRFSGLQFPNYSSELNVNALELDDSALYLCASSRDISNSPLHFGNGTRLTVT.

The chain has TRBV28 and TRBJ1-4; D not certain. Trimming left V 7 bases short and J 2 bases short, with 14 bases between. Germline CDR1 reads MDHEN; CDR2 reads SYDVKM. The CDR3 contains 15 residues. The CDR3 DNA reads TGTGCCAGCAAGGCCACCCTGGCGACTAATGAAAAACTGTTTTTT. As protein: CASKATLATNEKLFF.